Listed below are T cell receptor beta chains from one sample, sequenced in a study of CD8 T cells in ankylosing spondylitis. TCRdb passed the 5' RACE reads through MiXCR, listing each CDR3 protein once. Among roughly 280,000 distinct CDR3 sequences listed, 20% were seen once. Sequencing was done on a sample of blood, either unsorted or a sorted T cell fraction (not recorded which). The source is a male donor with ankylosing spondylitis or in good health (not recorded which). The CDR3 runs from the conserved cysteine through the conserved F or W. D genes are given only for firm matches. For some rows the clone size is stated as once, few or many, or as a class when expanded; others skip it.

>TRBV27|TRBJ1-5|NA|NA|13
CATTSGSNQPQHF
TGTGCCACAACCTCGGGGAGCAATCAGCCCCAGCATTTT
>TRBV7-8|TRBJ2-2|NA|NA|16
CASSLGSLGNTGELFF
TGTGCCAGCAGCTTAGGGTCTCTGGGAAACACCGGGGAGCTGTTTTTT
>TRBV28|TRBJ2-5|TRBD1|once|17
CASSLSGTGGAGQTPYF
TGTGCCAGCAGTTTAAGCGGAACAGGGGGCGCTGGACAGACCCCGTACTTC
>TRBV5-1|TRBJ2-1|NA|NA|12
CASSLRRNEQFF
TGCGCCAGCAGCTTGAGGAGGAATGAGCAGTTCTTC
>TRBV27|TRBJ1-2|NA|NA|15
CASSLSRDGRDGYTF
TGTGCCAGCAGTTTATCGAGAGATGGGCGGGACGGCTACACCTTC
>TRBV20-1|TRBJ2-3|TRBD2|NA|17
CCARDQREGRGIDTQYF
TGCTGTGCTAGAGATCAACGGGAGGGCCGAGGTATAGATACGCAGTATTTT
>TRBV4-1|TRBJ1-2|TRBD1|NA|17
CASSQDPRQGGNYGYTF
TGCGCCAGCAGCCAAGACCCCAGACAGGGGGGTAACTATGGCTACACCTTC
>TRBV7-9|TRBJ2-4|TRBD2|NA|16
CASSLRTSGNLDIQYF
TGTGCCAGCAGCCTAAGGACTAGCGGGAATTTAGACATTCAGTACTTC
>TRBV20-1|TRBJ2-1|TRBD2|few|14
CSARDREGYNEQFF
TGCAGTGCTAGAGATCGGGAGGGATACAATGAGCAGTTCTTC
>TRBV11-2|TRBJ2-5|NA|NA|12
CASRSLKETQYF
TGTGCCAGCAGGTCCCTTAAAGAGACCCAGTACTTC
>TRBV20-1|TRBJ2-2|NA|NA|14
CSAARPVPTGELFF
TGCAGTGCTGCCCGTCCAGTGCCCACCGGGGAGCTGTTTTTT
>TRBV7-2|TRBJ1-6|NA|few|16
CASSLASTGNNSPLHF
TGTGCCAGCAGCTTAGCGTCGACAGGAAATAATTCACCCCTCCACTTT
>TRBV13|TRBJ1-1|NA|NA|17
CASSLFQGMGMNTEAFF
TGTGCCAGCAGCTTATTTCAGGGAATGGGGATGAACACTGAAGCTTTCTTT
>TRBV7-6|TRBJ1-3|NA|few|15
CASSSLDSSGNTIYF
TGTGCCAGCAGCTCCCTAGACAGCTCTGGAAACACCATATATTTT
>TRBV20-1|TRBJ2-5|NA|few|13
CSAATLGEETQYF
TGCAGTGCTGCTACCTTGGGAGAGGAGACCCAGTACTTC
>TRBV5-1|TRBJ2-3|NA|many|16
CASSLVRGGGTDTQYF
TGCGCCAGCAGCTTGGTTCGGGGCGGGGGCACAGATACGCAGTATTTT
>TRBV7-6|TRBJ2-5|TRBD1|NA|14
CASNWTGNQETQYF
TGTGCCAGCAACTGGACAGGGAACCAAGAGACCCAGTACTTC
>TRBV2|TRBJ1-1|NA|few|13
CASLDGMNTEAFF
TGTGCCAGCCTAGACGGAATGAACACTGAAGCTTTCTTT
>TRBV11-2|TRBJ1-1|TRBD1|NA|15
CASSTPRGRGTEAFF
TGTGCCAGCAGCACCCCAAGGGGGCGGGGAACTGAAGCTTTCTTT
>TRBV5-1|TRBJ1-4|TRBD1|NA|15
CASSSTTGTNEKLFF
TGCGCCAGCAGCTCGACGACAGGGACTAATGAAAAACTGTTTTTT
>TRBV5-1|TRBJ2-3|NA|NA|20
CASSGGTGVPNPLRTDTQYF
TGCGCCAGCAGCGGGGGGACTGGGGTCCCGAACCCACTTCGCACAGATACGCAGTATTTT
>TRBV24-1|TRBJ2-1|TRBD1|NA|14
CATRRTGGRNEQFF
TGTGCCACCAGACGGACAGGGGGTAGGAATGAGCAGTTCTTC